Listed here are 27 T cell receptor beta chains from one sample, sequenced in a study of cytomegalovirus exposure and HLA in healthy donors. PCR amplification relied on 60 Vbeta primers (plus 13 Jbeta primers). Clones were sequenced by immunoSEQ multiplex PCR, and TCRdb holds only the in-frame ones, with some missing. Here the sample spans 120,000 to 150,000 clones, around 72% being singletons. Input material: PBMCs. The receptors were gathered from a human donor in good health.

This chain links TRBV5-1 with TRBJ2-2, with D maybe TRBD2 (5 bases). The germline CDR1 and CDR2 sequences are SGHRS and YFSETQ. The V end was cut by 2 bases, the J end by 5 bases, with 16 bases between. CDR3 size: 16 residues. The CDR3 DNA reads TGCGCCAGCAGCTTACAAGAGGGCCGTGGAACCGGGGAGCTGTTTTTT. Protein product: CASSLQEGRGTGELFF.

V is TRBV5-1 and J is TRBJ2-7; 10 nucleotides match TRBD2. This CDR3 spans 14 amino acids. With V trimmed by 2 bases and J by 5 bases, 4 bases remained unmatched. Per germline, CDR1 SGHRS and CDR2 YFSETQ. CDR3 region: CASSLGTSVDEQYF. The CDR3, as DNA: TGCGCCAGCAGCTTAGGGACTAGCGTCGACGAGCAGTACTTC.

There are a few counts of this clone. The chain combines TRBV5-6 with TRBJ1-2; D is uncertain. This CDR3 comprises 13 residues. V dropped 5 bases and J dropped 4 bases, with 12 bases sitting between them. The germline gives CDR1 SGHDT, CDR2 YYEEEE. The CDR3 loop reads CASRFIGSYGYTF. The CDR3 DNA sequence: TGTGCCAGCAGGTTTATTGGGAGCTATGGCTACACCTTC.

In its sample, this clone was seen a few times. The CDR3 loop is CASSSGTGAGEQYF. The DNA of the CDR3 is TGTGCCAGCAGTTCCGGGACAGGGGCAGGGGAGCAGTACTTC. This chain connects TRBV27 to TRBJ2-7; 10 bases are shared with TRBD1. The CDR3 runs to 14 residues. Per the germline V gene, CDR1 is MNHEY and CDR2 is SMNVEV (reference sequence). Trimming at V came to 4 bases and at J to 7 bases, leaving 7 bases not matched to a gene.

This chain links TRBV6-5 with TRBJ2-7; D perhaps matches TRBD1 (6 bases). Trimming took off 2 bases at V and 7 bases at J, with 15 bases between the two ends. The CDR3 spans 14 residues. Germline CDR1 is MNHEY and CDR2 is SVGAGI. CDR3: CASSYGAGVSEQYF. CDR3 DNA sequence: TGTGCCAGCAGTTACGGGGCAGGGGTGAGTGAGCAGTACTTC.

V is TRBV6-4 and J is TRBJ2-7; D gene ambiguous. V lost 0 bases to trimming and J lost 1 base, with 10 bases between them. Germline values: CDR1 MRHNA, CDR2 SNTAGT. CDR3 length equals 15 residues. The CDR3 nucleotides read TGTGCCAGCAGTGACTCCGAGGTTCGGTCCTACGAGCAGTACTTC. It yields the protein CASSDSEVRSYEQYF.

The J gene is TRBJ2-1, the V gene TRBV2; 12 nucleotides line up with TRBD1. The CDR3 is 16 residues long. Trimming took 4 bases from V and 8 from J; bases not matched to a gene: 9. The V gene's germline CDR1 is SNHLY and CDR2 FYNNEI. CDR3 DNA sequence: TGTGCCAGCAGTGCCCCGGGACAGGGGGCGGGGGATGAGCAGTTCTTC. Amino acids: CASSAPGQGAGDEQFF.

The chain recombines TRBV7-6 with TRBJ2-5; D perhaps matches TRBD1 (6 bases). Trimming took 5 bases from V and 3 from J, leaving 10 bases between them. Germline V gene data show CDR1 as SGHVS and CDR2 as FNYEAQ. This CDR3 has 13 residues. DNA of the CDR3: TGTGCCAGCAGCCCCCCAGGGGAAGAGACCCAGTACTTC. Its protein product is CASSPPGEETQYF.

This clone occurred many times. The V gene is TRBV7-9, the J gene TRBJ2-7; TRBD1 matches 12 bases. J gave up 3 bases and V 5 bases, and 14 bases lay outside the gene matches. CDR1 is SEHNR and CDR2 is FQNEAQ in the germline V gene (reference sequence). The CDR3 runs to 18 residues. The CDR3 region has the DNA TGTGCCAGCAGCCTAACCGGGACAGGGGGCGGAAGCCTCTACGAGCAGTACTTC. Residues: CASSLTGTGGGSLYEQYF.

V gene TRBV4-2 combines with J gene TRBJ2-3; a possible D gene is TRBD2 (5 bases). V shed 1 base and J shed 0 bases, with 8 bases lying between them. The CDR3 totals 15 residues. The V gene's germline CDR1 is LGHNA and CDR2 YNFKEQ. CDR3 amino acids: CASSQGRPSTDTQYF. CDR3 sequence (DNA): TGTGCCAGCAGCCAAGGGAGGCCTAGCACAGATACGCAGTATTTT.

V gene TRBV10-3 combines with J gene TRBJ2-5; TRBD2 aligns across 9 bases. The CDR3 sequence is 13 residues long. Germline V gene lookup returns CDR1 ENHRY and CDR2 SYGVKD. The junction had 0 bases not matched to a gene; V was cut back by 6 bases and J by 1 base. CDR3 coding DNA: TGTGCCATCAGGCGGGAGGGCCAAGAGACCCAGTACTTC. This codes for CAIRREGQETQYF.

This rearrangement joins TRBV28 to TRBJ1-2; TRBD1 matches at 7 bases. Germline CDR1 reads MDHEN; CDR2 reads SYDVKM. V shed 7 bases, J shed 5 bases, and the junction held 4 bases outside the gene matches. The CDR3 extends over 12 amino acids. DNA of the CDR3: TGTGCCAGCAACACAGGGGCATATGGCTACACCTTC. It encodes CASNTGAYGYTF.

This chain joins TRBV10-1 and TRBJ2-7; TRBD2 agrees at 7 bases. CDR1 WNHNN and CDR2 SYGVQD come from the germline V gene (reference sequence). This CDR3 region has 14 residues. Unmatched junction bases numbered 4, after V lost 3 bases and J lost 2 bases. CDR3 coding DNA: TGCGCCAGCAGTGAAACTAGCGATGCCTACGAGCAGTACTTC. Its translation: CASSETSDAYEQYF.

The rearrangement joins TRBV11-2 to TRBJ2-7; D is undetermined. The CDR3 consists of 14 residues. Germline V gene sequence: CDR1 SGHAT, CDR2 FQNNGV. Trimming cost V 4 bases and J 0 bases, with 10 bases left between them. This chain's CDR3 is CASSSIRGSYEQYF. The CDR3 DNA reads TGTGCCAGCAGCTCAATCAGAGGCTCCTACGAGCAGTACTTC.

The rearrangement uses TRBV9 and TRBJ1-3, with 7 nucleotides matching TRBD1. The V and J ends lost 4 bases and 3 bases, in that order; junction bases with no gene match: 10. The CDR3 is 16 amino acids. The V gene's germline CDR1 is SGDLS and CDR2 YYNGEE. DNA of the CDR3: TGTGCCAGCAGCCCTTGGGACAGTTCCTTTGGAAACACCATATATTTT. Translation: CASSPWDSSFGNTIYF.

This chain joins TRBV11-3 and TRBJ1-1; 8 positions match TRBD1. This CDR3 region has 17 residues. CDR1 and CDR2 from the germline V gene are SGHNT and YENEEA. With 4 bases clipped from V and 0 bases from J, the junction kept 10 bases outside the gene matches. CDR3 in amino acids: CASSYRTGSFMNTEAFF. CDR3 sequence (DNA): TGTGCCAGCAGCTACCGGACAGGGAGTTTTATGAACACTGAAGCTTTCTTT.

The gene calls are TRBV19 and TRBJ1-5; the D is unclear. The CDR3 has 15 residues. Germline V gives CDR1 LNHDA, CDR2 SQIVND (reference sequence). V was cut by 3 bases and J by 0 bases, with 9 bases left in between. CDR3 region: CASSMRGYSNQPQHF. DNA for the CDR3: TGTGCCAGTAGTATGCGGGGATATAGCAATCAGCCCCAGCATTTT. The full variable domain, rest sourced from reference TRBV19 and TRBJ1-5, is DGGITQSPKYLFRKEGQNVTLSCEQNLNHDAMYWYRQDPGQGLRLIYYSQIVNDFQKGDIAEGYSVSREKKESFPLTVTSAQKNPTAFYLCASSMRGYSNQPQHFGDGTRLSIL.

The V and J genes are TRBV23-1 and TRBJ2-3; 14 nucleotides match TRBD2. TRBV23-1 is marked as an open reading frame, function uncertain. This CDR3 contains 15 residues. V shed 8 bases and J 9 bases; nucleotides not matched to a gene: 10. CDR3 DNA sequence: TGCGCCAGCTCCCCGGGACTAGCGGGAGTGTGCACGCAGTATTTT. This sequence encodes CASSPGLAGVCTQYF.

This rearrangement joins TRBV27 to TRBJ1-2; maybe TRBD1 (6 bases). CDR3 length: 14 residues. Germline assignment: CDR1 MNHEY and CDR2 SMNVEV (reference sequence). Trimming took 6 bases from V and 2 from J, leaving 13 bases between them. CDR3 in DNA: TGTGCCAGCAGGAGATGGGGGCCCAACTATGGCTACACCTTC. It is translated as CASRRWGPNYGYTF.

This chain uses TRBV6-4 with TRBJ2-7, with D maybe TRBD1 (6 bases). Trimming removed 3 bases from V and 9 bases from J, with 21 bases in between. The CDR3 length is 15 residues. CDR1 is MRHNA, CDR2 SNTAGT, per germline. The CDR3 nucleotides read TGTGCCAGCAGTGAAATAGGACAGAACCCACTTTGGCAGTACTTC. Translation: CASSEIGQNPLWQYF.

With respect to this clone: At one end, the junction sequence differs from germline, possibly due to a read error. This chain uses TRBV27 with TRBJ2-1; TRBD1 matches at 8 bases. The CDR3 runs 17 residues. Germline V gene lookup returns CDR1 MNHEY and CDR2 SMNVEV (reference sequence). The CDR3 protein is CTSSPSGTGNPYNEQFF. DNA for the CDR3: TGTACCAGCAGTCCCTCCGGGACAGGAAATCCTTACAATGAGCAGTTCTTC.

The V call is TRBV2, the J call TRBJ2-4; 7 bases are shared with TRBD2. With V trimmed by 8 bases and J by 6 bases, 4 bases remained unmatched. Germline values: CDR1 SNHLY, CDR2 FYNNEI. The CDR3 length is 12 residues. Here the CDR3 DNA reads TGTGCCAGCGGGGGGGAAACAAACATTCAGTACTTC. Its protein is CASGGETNIQYF.

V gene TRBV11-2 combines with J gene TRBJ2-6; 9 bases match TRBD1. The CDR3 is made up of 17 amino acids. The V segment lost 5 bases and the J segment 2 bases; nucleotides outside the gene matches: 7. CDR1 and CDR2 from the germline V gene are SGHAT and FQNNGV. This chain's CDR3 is CASSRRDRDAGANVLTF. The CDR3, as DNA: TGTGCCAGCAGCCGTAGGGACAGGGATGCTGGGGCCAACGTCCTGACTTTC.

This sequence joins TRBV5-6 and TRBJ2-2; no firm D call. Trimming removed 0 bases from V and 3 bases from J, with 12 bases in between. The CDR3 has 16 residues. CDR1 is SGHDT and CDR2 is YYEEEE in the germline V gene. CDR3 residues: CASSLVSRGYTGELFF. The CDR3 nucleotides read TGTGCCAGCAGCTTGGTGTCAAGAGGTTACACCGGGGAGCTGTTTTTT.

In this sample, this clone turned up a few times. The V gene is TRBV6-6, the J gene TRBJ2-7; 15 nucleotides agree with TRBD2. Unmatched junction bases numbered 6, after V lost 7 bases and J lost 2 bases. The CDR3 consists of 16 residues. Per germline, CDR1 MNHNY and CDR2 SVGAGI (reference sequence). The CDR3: CASTGTSGRTPYEQYF. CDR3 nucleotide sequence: TGTGCCAGCACCGGGACTAGCGGGAGGACCCCCTACGAGCAGTACTTC.

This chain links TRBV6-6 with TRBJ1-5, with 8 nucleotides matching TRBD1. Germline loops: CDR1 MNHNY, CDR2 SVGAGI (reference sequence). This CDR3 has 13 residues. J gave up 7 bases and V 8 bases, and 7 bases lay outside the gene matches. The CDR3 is CASLGQGTQPQHF. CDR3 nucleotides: TGTGCCAGCCTCGGACAGGGAACCCAGCCCCAGCATTTT.

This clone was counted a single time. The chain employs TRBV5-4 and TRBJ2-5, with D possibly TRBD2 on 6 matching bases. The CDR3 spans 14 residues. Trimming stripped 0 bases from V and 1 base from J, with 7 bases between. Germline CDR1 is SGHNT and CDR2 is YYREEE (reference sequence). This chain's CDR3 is CASSLGGVQETQYF. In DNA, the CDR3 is TGTGCCAGCAGCTTGGGGGGGGTCCAAGAGACCCAGTACTTC.